This T cell receptor (beta chain) was sequenced for a study of tumor-infiltrating lymphocytes in primary liver carcinoma. Study summary: Productive TCRbeta read yields ran from roughly 4 to 7.5 million per sample and were similar between tissues.

The template, approximately 500 ng total RNA, yielded TCR beta cDNA made with a constant-region primer. TCR beta libraries came from three nested multiplex PCR rounds using slightly modified ARM-PCR. TCRdb redid the calling of the multiplex PCR reads with MiXCR, one entry per CDR3 protein. The sample records fewer than 250,000 distinct CDR3 sequences, almost 65% being singletons. Study-wide results and caveats: Tumors reached a significantly greater top-250-clone fraction than blood did (p = 0.039). The overlap of tumor-adjacent and tumor-blood pairs was smaller than that of tumor region pairs. The study used bulk unsorted samples and so did not compare CD4+ and CD8+ repertoires.

On this clonotype itself: Its cognate antigen is unknown.

The blood RNA (from unsorted whole blood) was obtained, and germline DNA was also extracted. This sequence was found in a woman in her sixties or seventies with primary liver carcinoma and hepatitis B virus infection. Sequencing used peripheral blood.

This CDR3 reads CASSPPISGRGRPGELFF. CDR3 bases: TGTGCCAGCAGCCCTCCCATTAGCGGGAGGGGTCGCCCCGGGGAGCTGTTTTTT. The chain carries TRBV11-2 and TRBJ2-2; 11 bases align to TRBD2. Germline CDR1 and CDR2: SGHAT and FQNNGV. The ends lost 5 bases at V and 6 bases at J; junction bases unmatched: 14. The CDR3 runs to 18 residues.